This T cell receptor (beta chain) emerged from a study of shared clonotypes between healthy human individuals. Notes on the study in general: Among four donors, approximately 4.6% of naive CD4 clonotypes were found in common.

Assay: immunoSEQ multiplex PCR; the TCRdb copy retains only in-frame clones and omits some. The table has some 2.4 million clones, more than 85% seen once. V trimming: 1 base; J trimming: 3 bases; junction bases outside the gene matches: 0. The length of the CDR3 is 14 residues. Germline CDR1 SGHTA, CDR2 FQGTGA. Worth noting for this clone: Its matching antigen is unknown. This specimen includes other DNA sequences encoding the same CDR3.

The sequencing sample was made of naive CD4+ T cells from PBMCs. Subset meaning: CD45RA+ positively selected. This receptor was identified in a man between 18 and 29 years old in good health. Some clones in this sample may be carry-over from other donors' samples. This chain connects TRBV7-3 to TRBJ2-3; 8 bases match TRBD2. CDR3: CASSLSGRTDTQYF. The CDR3 DNA reads as TGTGCCAGCAGCTTAAGCGGGAGGACAGATACGCAGTATTTT.